This T cell receptor (beta chain) was found in a study of PD-L1 blockade in urothelial cancer. Overall study context: In the patient group, about 90% of the roughly 29 were males with bladder-origin urothelial cancer. T cells numbered a median of around 140,000 in the blood samples.

TCRdb keeps only in-frame clones here, not all; method: immunoSEQ multiplex PCR. The sample yields some 43,000 clones, about 84% seen once. Time point here: pretreatment peripheral blood. From germline, CDR1 is MNHEY and CDR2 SVGAGI. Trimming removed 6 bases at V and 0 bases at J, with 14 bases between. There are 15 residues in the CDR3. The sample in question was PBMCs, obtained around atezolizumab (anti-PD-L1) treatment. The receptor was derived from a man aged 55 to 70 with urothelial cancer. The rearrangement uses TRBV6-5 and TRBJ1-2, with TRBD1 as a possible D gene (5 bases). The CDR3 loop reads CASRPRQRTNYGYTF. CDR3 coding DNA: TGTGCCAGCAGACCCCGACAGAGGACTAACTATGGCTACACCTTC.